The 24 T cell receptor beta chains given below trace back to one sample, sequenced in a study of OX40 agonist ivuxolimab in advanced cancers. Method: immunoSEQ multiplex PCR; TCRdb's copy keeps in-frame clones and lacks some. The repertoire includes about 31,000 clones, less than 90% of them detected once, and over 35% sits in the top ten. Sample: CD4+ or CD8+ T cells sorted from blood, taken in a trial of the OX40 agonist ivuxolimab. These receptors were taken from an adult with an advanced solid tumor such as melanoma, head and neck, liver or kidney cancer.

The chain has TRBV30 and TRBJ1-1; D may be TRBD1 (5 bases). Germline V lookup: CDR1 GTSNPN, CDR2 SVGIG (reference sequence). CDR3 length equals 13 residues. Trimming removed 8 bases at V and 1 base at J, with 14 bases between. CDR3 in DNA: TGTGCCGAAGTTGTAGGGACGAACACTGAAGCTTTCTTT. It codes for CAEVVGTNTEAFF.

This clone was recorded a few times. This rearrangement joins TRBV2 to TRBJ1-2; possible D gene TRBD1, 5 bases. V gave up 4 bases and J gave up 6 bases, with 9 bases separating them. CDR3 length equals 12 residues. Germline V lookup: CDR1 SNHLY, CDR2 FYNNEI. In DNA form, the CDR3 reads TGTGCCAGCAGTGGGGGGGTACATGGCTACACCTTC. Protein product: CASSGGVHGYTF.

The V gene is TRBV19, the J gene TRBJ2-6, with a weak D call TRBD2 (5 bases). Trimming removed 7 bases at V and 1 base at J, with 14 bases between. The CDR3 length is 16 residues. The germline V gene has CDR1 LNHDA and CDR2 SQIVND (reference sequence). The chain's CDR3 is CASTLKRVSGANVLTF. Written as DNA, the CDR3 is TGTGCCAGTACCCTCAAGAGGGTATCTGGGGCCAACGTCCTGACTTTC.

This clone was recorded only once. The chain recombines TRBV5-6 with TRBJ2-7; TRBD2 matches at 7 bases. CDR3 length: 12 residues. CDR1 and CDR2 (germline): SGHDT, YYEEEE. V lost 4 bases, J lost 11 bases, and 9 bases stayed unmatched. The CDR3 reads CASSSIQGGKYF. In DNA, the CDR3 is TGTGCCAGCAGCAGTATTCAGGGAGGGAAGTACTTC.

In this sample, this clone turned up once. The chain carries TRBV19 and TRBJ2-5; perhaps TRBD2 as D (7 bases). Trimming cost V 6 bases and J 2 bases, with 10 bases left between them. This CDR3 comprises 13 residues. Germline loops: CDR1 LNHDA, CDR2 SQIVND (reference sequence). CDR3 sequence reads: CASREGGQETQYF. CDR3 in DNA: TGTGCCAGTAGGGAGGGGGGGCAAGAGACCCAGTACTTC.

The rearrangement joins TRBV28 to TRBJ2-7; 8 nucleotides match TRBD2. CDR1 and CDR2 (germline): MDHEN, SYDVKM. This CDR3 has 18 amino acids. Trimming cost V 5 bases and J 0 bases; bases outside gene matches: 15. The CDR3 here is CASSLSSGLTYLSYEQYF. DNA of the CDR3: TGTGCCAGCAGTCTCTCTAGCGGGCTGACTTACCTCTCCTACGAGCAGTACTTC. The whole variable domain, remainder taken from reference TRBV28 and TRBJ2-7, is DVKVTQSSRYLVKRTGEKVFLECVQDMDHENMFWYRQDPGLGLRLIYFSYDVKMKEKGDIPEGYSVSREKKERFSLILESASTNQTSMYLCASSLSSGLTYLSYEQYFGPGTRLTVT.

This rearrangement joins TRBV19 to TRBJ2-3; D remains unclear. Trimming cost V 5 bases and J 6 bases, with 9 bases left between them. The CDR3 length is 12 residues. Germline loops: CDR1 LNHDA, CDR2 SQIVND (reference sequence). The CDR3 DNA reads as TGTGCCAGTAGTCTCATAGGGGATACGCAGTATTTT. Translation gives CASSLIGDTQYF.

The CDR3 DNA follows: TGTGCCAGTGCCTATAGCGGGAGCTCCTACGAGCAGTACTTC. Protein product: CASAYSGSSYEQYF. The V and J genes are TRBV19 and TRBJ2-7, with 9 bases aligning to TRBD2. The CDR3 is 14 amino acids. In germline, CDR1 is LNHDA, CDR2 SQIVND (reference sequence). The ends lost 8 bases at V and 0 bases at J; junction bases unmatched: 5.

The chain recombines TRBV5-1 with TRBJ1-1; D ambiguous. Germline V gives CDR1 SGHRS, CDR2 YFSETQ. Trimming cost V 0 bases and J 7 bases, with 13 bases left between them. The CDR3 sequence is 14 residues long. CDR3 residues: CASSLGSNFYEAFF. For the CDR3, the DNA is TGCGCCAGCAGCTTGGGGAGCAATTTTTATGAAGCTTTCTTT. Combining the CDR3 with reference TRBV5-1 and TRBJ1-1 gives the whole variable domain KAGVTQTPRYLIKTRGQQVTLSCSPISGHRSVSWYQQTPGQGLQFLFEYFSETQRNKGNFPGRFSGRQFSNSRSEMNVSTLELGDSALYLCASSLGSNFYEAFFGQGTRLTVV.

V is TRBV6-5 and J is TRBJ2-6, with D perhaps TRBD1 (6 bases). This CDR3 comprises 15 residues. In germline, CDR1 is MNHEY, CDR2 SVGAGI. Trimming pared 6 bases from V and 0 bases from J, leaving 9 bases between. In DNA, the CDR3 is TGTGCCAGCAGGACAGGTCACTCTGGGGCCAACGTCCTGACTTTC. Translation: CASRTGHSGANVLTF.

The genes are TRBV29-1 and TRBJ2-7; TRBD2 agrees at 8 bases. CDR1 and CDR2 (germline): SQVTM, ANQGSEA. Trimming cost V 4 bases and J 0 bases; bases outside gene matches: 5. The CDR3 runs to 14 residues. CDR3 region: CSVAGGDFSYEQYF. In DNA form, the CDR3 reads TGCAGCGTTGCGGGGGGGGACTTCTCCTACGAGCAGTACTTC.

By share of the sample, this clone is medium-sized. V is TRBV6-4 and J is TRBJ2-1; D is unresolved. The length of the CDR3 is 13 residues. Germline V lookup: CDR1 MRHNA, CDR2 SNTAGT. Deletions cut 0 bases from V and 5 bases from J, with 5 bases between. CDR3 nucleotide sequence: TGTGCCAGCAGTGACTCGACAAACAATGAGCAGTTCTTC. It yields the protein CASSDSTNNEQFF.

This clone occurred once. J is TRBJ2-1 and V is TRBV4-1; D is undetermined. CDR3 length equals 20 residues. Germline CDR1 is MGHRA and CDR2 is YSYEKL. V lost 3 bases to trimming and J lost 4 bases, with 28 bases between them. DNA of the CDR3: TGCGCCAGCAGCCAGTTCGGACCGGGCCCCTCTAAAAACATATACAATGAGCAGTTCTTC. It yields the protein CASSQFGPGPSKNIYNEQFF.

The chain has TRBV2 and TRBJ2-7; the match to TRBD1 covers 7 bases. Looked up from germline, CDR1 is SNHLY and CDR2 is FYNNEI. The CDR3 contains 14 residues. The ends lost 3 bases at V and 7 bases at J; junction bases unmatched: 9. Written as DNA, the CDR3 is TGTGCCAGCAGTGATGATAGGGGGCGTAGGGAGCAGTACTTC. The encoded protein is CASSDDRGRREQYF.

This clone was seen once. J is TRBJ2-3 and V is TRBV11-3, with 12 nucleotides matching TRBD2. V lost 3 bases to trimming and J lost 2 bases; unmatched junction nucleotides: 6. The CDR3 runs to 17 residues. Per the germline V gene, CDR1 is SGHNT and CDR2 is YENEEA. The CDR3 nucleotides are TGTGCCAGCAGCTTTTTCGCTAGCGGGAGGGTCACAGATACGCAGTATTTT. This codes for CASSFFASGRVTDTQYF.

V usage is TRBV5-1 and J usage is TRBJ2-5, with D unresolved. The J call may be wrong; the DNA end is better matched by TRBJ2-7. Germline V CDR1 and CDR2: SGHRS, YFSETQ. This CDR3 has 14 amino acids. The CDR3 loop reads CASSVIYPTYEQYF. The CDR3 DNA reads as TGCGCCAGCAGCGTGATCTACCCAACCTACGAGCAGTACTTC.

This chain links TRBV6-6 with TRBJ1-2; D is unclear. Between the trimmed V and J ends, which lost 2 bases and 4 bases, there was a span of 14 bases. CDR1 MNHNY and CDR2 SVGAGI come from the germline V gene (reference sequence). This CDR3 contains 15 residues. CDR3 residues: CASSYGVGLGYGYTF. For the CDR3, the DNA is TGTGCCAGCAGTTACGGAGTGGGTTTGGGCTATGGCTACACCTTC.

The V and J genes are TRBV9 and TRBJ2-7; perhaps D is TRBD1 or TRBD2 (5 bases each). From germline, CDR1 is SGDLS and CDR2 YYNGEE. The germline V and J ends were trimmed by 4 bases and 3 bases, with 20 bases remaining between them. This CDR3 has 16 amino acids. CDR3 amino acids: CASSPAAGLAFYEQYF. CDR3 DNA: TGTGCCAGCAGCCCGGCGGCAGGGCTAGCTTTCTACGAGCAGTACTTC.

This clone has a handful of counts. The chain recombines TRBV4-3 with TRBJ2-2; tentative D call: TRBD1 (7 bases). Germline CDR1 reads LGHNA; CDR2 reads YSLEER. CDR3 length: 16 amino acids. Trimming left V 2 bases short and J 4 bases short, with 14 bases between. The CDR3 here is CASSQFLQGGTGELFF. In nucleotides, the CDR3 is TGCGCCAGCAGCCAATTCCTCCAGGGGGGCACCGGGGAGCTGTTTTTT.

Written as DNA, the CDR3 is TGTGCCAGCAGCAAGTTGGACAGGGCTAGGAATCAGCCCCAGCATTTT. Its protein is CASSKLDRARNQPQHF. The rearrangement links TRBV21-1 to TRBJ1-5; TRBD1 is the table's D call and was not checked against the DNA. TRBV21-1 is noted as a pseudogene. The CDR3 spans 16 residues.

The chain uses TRBV5-4 and TRBJ2-2, with a possible D match to TRBD2 (5 bases). V gave up 2 bases and J gave up 6 bases, with 17 bases separating them. This CDR3 contains 16 residues. From germline, CDR1 is SGHNT and CDR2 YYREEE (reference sequence). This CDR3 is CASSLGSSPRPGELFF. As DNA, the CDR3 is TGTGCCAGCAGCTTAGGTTCTAGCCCCAGGCCCGGGGAGCTGTTTTTT.

The chain has TRBV19 and TRBJ2-5; possible D gene TRBD2, 6 bases. The V gene lost 5 bases and the J gene lost 1 base, with 11 bases spanning the gap. This CDR3 contains 14 residues. The germline V gene encodes CDR1 LNHDA and CDR2 SQIVND (reference sequence). Here the CDR3 reads CASSVGDSQETQYF. CDR3 in DNA: TGTGCCAGTAGTGTGGGGGACTCCCAAGAGACCCAGTACTTC.

CDR3 sequence: CAWSVQVESPLHF. DNA for the CDR3: TGTGCCTGGAGTGTACAGGTTGAATCACCCCTCCACTTT. The rearrangement joins TRBV30 to TRBJ1-6; perhaps TRBD1 as D (5 bases). The CDR3 loop spans 13 amino acids. In germline, CDR1 is GTSNPN, CDR2 SVGIG (reference sequence). Trimming cost V 0 bases and J 10 bases, with 10 bases left between them.

The chain has TRBV5-1 and TRBJ2-3, with a tentative D call TRBD2 (6 bases). The CDR3 length is 16 residues. V lost 3 bases and J 1 base, leaving 15 bases between the germline ends. Per the germline V gene, CDR1 is SGHRS and CDR2 is YFSETQ. CDR3 coding DNA: TGCGCCAGCAGCTCCCTGGAGGGCTCCCGCACAGATACGCAGTATTTT. This gives the protein CASSSLEGSRTDTQYF.